This entry features one T cell receptor beta chain sequence. Its antigen is unknown. V trimming: 4 bases; J trimming: 6 bases; junction bases outside the gene matches: 10. From germline, CDR1 is SQVTM and CDR2 ANQGSEA. CDR3 length equals 15 residues. This sample is drawn from a study of long-term antiretroviral therapy in people with HIV. From each donor, at least one pre-ART PBMC sample and at least two post-ART PBMC samples were obtained. Treated in the United States were all of the participants with HIV. DNA was extracted from approximately 0.95-9.8 million thawed cryopreserved PBMC. At survey level, the immunoSEQ assay was run in its v3.0 version. Profiled with immunoSEQ multiplex PCR; TCRdb holds only in-frame clones, not every one. The table lists about 38,000 clones, 80% to 85% of them singletons. Notes on the study in general: Compared with controls, HIV repertoires showed narrower CDR3 length ranges.

The V and J genes are TRBV29-1 and TRBJ2-2; 8 bases map to TRBD1. The TCR was taken from a man aged 18 to 29 with HIV. Here the sequenced sample was unsorted PBMCs, taken 1.5 years after starting antiretroviral therapy. The CDR3 loop is CSVGTGLQGPGELFF. The CDR3 DNA is TGCAGCGTTGGGACAGGGCTACAGGGACCCGGGGAGCTGTTTTTT.